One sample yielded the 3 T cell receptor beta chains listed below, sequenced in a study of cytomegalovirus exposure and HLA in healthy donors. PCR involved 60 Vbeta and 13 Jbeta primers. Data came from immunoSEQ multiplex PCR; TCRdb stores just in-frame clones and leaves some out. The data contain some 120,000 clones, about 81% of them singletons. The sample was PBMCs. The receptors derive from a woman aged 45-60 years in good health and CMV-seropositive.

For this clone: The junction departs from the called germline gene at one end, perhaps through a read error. CDR3 residues: CASSPGTGDQETQYF. The CDR3 region has the DNA TGTGCTAGCAGCCCCGGGACAGGGGACCAAGAGACCCAGTACTTC. The gene calls are TRBV7-7 and TRBJ2-5, with 10 nucleotides matching TRBD1. The germline gives CDR1 SSHAT, CDR2 FNYEAQ (reference sequence). The CDR3 runs 15 residues.

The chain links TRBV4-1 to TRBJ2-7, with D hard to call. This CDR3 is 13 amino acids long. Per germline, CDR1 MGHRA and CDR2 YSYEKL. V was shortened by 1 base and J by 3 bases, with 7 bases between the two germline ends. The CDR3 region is CASSQGARYEQYF. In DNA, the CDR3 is TGCGCCAGCAGCCAAGGCGCCCGCTACGAGCAGTACTTC.

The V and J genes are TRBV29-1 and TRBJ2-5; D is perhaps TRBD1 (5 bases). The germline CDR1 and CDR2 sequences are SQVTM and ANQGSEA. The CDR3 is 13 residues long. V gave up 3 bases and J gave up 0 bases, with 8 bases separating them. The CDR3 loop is CSVDPRDQETQYF. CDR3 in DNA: TGCAGCGTTGACCCCAGGGACCAAGAGACCCAGTACTTC.